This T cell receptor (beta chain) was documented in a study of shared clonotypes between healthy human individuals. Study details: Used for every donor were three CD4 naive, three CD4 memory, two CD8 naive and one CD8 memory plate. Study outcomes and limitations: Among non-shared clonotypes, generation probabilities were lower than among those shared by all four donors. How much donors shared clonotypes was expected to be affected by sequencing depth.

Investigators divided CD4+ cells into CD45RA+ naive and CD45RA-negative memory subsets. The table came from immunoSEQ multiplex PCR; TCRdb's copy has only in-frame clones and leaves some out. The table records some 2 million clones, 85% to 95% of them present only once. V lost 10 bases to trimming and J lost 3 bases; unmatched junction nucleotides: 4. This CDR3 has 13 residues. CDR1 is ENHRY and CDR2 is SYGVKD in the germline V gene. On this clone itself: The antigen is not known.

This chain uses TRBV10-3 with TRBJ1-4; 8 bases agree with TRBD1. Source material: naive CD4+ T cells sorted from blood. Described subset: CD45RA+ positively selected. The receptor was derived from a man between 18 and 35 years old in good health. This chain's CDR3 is CASNRGANEKLFF. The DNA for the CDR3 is TGTGCCAGCAACAGGGGGGCTAATGAAAAACTGTTTTTT.